This T cell receptor beta chain was found in a study of T cells in localized non-small cell lung cancer. Germline CDR1 is SEHNR and CDR2 is FQNEAQ (reference sequence). The CDR3 length is 15 residues. Trimming took 2 bases from V and 5 from J; bases not matched to a gene: 5. Findings and limits, study-wide: One tumor region alone was sequenced, and heterogeneity therefore remains possible. Compared with tumor, uninvolved adjacent lung displayed greater T cell clonality, ranking highest overall. Adjacent lung exhibited a median of around 60 among the 100 most abundant tumor clones. Patients showing higher blood T cell density tended to see longer overall survival.

Here immunoSEQ multiplex PCR was the method, and the copy in TCRdb shows in-frame clones only, minus some. Of about 21,000 clones listed, approximately 85% are singletons. Concerning this clone: The antigen is not known.

The clonotype was recovered from a male donor older than 55 with stage II lung adenocarcinoma. The genes are TRBV7-9 and TRBJ2-5; the match to TRBD1 covers 10 bases. The input for sequencing was peripheral blood mononuclear cells, taken before any cancer treatment. In DNA form, the CDR3 reads TGTGCCAGCAGCTTACCGACAGGGGGCATCGAGACCCAGTACTTC. Protein product: CASSLPTGGIETQYF. The full variable domain, rest sourced from reference TRBV7-9 and TRBJ2-5, is DTGVSQNPRHKITKRGQNVTFRCDPISEHNRLYWYRQTLGQGPEFLTYFQNEAQLEKSRLLSDRFSAERPKGSFSTLEIQRTEQGDSAMYLCASSLPTGGIETQYFGPGTRLLVL.